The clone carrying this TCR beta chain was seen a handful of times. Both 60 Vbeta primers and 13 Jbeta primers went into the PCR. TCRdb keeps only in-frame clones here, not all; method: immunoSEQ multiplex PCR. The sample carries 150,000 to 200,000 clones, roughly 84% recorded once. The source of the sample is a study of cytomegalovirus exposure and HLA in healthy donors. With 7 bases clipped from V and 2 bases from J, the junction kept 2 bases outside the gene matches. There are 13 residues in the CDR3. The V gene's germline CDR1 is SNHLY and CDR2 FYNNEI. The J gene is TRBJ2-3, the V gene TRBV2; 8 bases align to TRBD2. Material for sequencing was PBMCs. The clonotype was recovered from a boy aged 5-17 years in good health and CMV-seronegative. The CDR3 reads CASKRGYTDTQYF. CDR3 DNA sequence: TGTGCCAGCAAGCGGGGGTACACAGATACGCAGTATTTT.